The sequence of this T cell receptor (beta chain) was determined in a study of blood T cells in healthy people across ages. V dropped 1 base and J dropped 10 bases, with 17 bases sitting between them. The CDR3 sequence is 15 residues long. Germline assignment: CDR1 DFQATT and CDR2 SNEGSKA (reference sequence). Sample-barcoded 5' priming and a J-beta primer mix drove a second PCR of about 7 to 11 cycles. Each CDR3 protein gets one entry after TCRdb re-called the 5' RACE reads with MiXCR. The sample carries fewer than 700,000 distinct CDR3 sequences, 40% to 55% recorded once. This receptor was obtained from an elderly man in good health. The sample taken for sequencing was blood. This chain joins TRBV20-1 and TRBJ1-6; D may be TRBD1 (5 bases). CDR3 in DNA: TGCAGTGCTAGAGCGGGCGGGGGGAGTGCATCACCCCTCCACTTT. The encoded protein is CSARAGGGSASPLHF.